Reported below is one T cell receptor (beta chain). No antigen is known for it. This sample is part of a study of T-cell reconstitution after alpha-beta-depleted transplantation in children. In germline, CDR1 is MGHRA, CDR2 YSYEKL. The V gene lost 5 bases and the J gene lost 3 bases, with 14 bases spanning the gap. The CDR3 is 14 residues long. Using unique molecular identifiers, the investigators prepared the TCRbeta library. TCRdb called the PCR reads again in MiXCR, with one record for every CDR3 protein. The data contain 780,000 or so distinct CDR3 sequences, 16% of them singletons. Study outcomes and limitations: Some patients owed their high day-60 TCRbeta diversity to surviving recipient T cells and thymic progenitors. The main origin of T-cell counts and diversity one year after transplant was newly produced T cells.

The sequence came from a male patient between 5 and 17 years old who had a stem cell transplant for acute lymphoblastic leukemia, so the T cells may come from the graft donor. The sequencing used PBMCs, mostly from graft donor cells, collected 360 days after TCRalphabeta/CD19-depleted stem cell transplant. This sequence joins TRBV4-1 and TRBJ2-7; perhaps TRBD2 as D (6 bases). CDR3 in amino acids: CASSAISGDYEQYF. As DNA, the CDR3 is TGCGCCAGCAGCGCTATTTCGGGGGACTACGAGCAGTACTTC.